This is a list of T cell receptor beta chains from one sample in a study of blood T cell repertoires in COVID-19. The repertoire was sequenced with immunoSEQ multiplex PCR; TCRdb's copy has only in-frame clones and lacks some. The sample records around 46,000 clones, 88% being singletons. The sample comprised peripheral blood. The receptor set was obtained from a man between 45 and 60 years old with acute or convalescent COVID-19. The CDR3 runs from the conserved cysteine through the conserved F or W. D genes are given only for firm matches. For some rows the clone size is stated as once, few or many, or as a class when expanded; others skip it.

V	J	D	size	DNA	CDR3
TRBV19	TRBJ1-5	.	once	TGTGCCAGTAGCAGGGATAGCAATCAGCCCCAGCATTTT	CASSRDSNQPQHF
TRBV9	TRBJ2-2	TRBD2	.	TGTGCCAGCAGCGGAAGGAGTGGGGGGGGCACCGGGGAGCTGTTTTTT	CASSGRSGGGTGELFF
TRBV19	TRBJ1-6	TRBD1	once	TGTGCCAGTAGTATGGGACAGGCCCCCGATTCACCCCTCCACTTT	CASSMGQAPDSPLHF
TRBV28	TRBJ1-1	.	.	TGTGCCAGCAGTTTGCGGTGGGCAGGGGCGTACACTGAAGCTTTCTTT	CASSLRWAGAYTEAFF
TRBV9	TRBJ1-2	TRBD1	.	TGTGCCAGCAGCGCCGCCCCAGGACAGGTGAACTATGGCTACACCTTC	CASSAAPGQVNYGYTF
TRBV25-1	TRBJ2-2	TRBD1	few	TGTGCCAGCAGTGGAGACAGGGATACCGGGGAGCTGTTTTTT	CASSGDRDTGELFF
TRBV5-4	TRBJ1-2	.	.	TGTGCCAGCAGCTTGGCCGGGGTGGGCGTCAGTGGCTACACCTTC	CASSLAGVGVSGYTF
TRBV28	TRBJ1-1	.	once	TGTGCCAGCACCTATGCCACTGAAGCTTTCTTT	CASTYATEAFF
TRBV4-1	TRBJ2-5	TRBD1	.	TGCGCCAGCAGCCAAGAGAGGACAGGGGGGCAGGAGACCCAGTACTTC	CASSQERTGGQETQYF
TRBV10-3	TRBJ1-1	TRBD1	.	TGTGCCATCAGCCTGACAGGGTCTAACACTGAAGCTTTCTTT	CAISLTGSNTEAFF
TRBV3-1/TRBV3-2	TRBJ1-2	.	.	TGTGCCAGCAGCCAAGGGGAGGCCTATGGCTACACCTTC	CASSQGEAYGYTF
TRBV29-1	TRBJ2-1	TRBD2	once	TGCAGCGTTGTTAGAAGCGGGGTTAGGTACAATGAGCAGTTCTTC	CSVVRSGVRYNEQFF
TRBV3-1/TRBV3-2	TRBJ2-1	.	.	TGTGCCAGCAGCCAAGTTGGGGGGAATGAGCAGTTCTTC	CASSQVGGNEQFF
TRBV11-2	TRBJ2-2	.	.	TGTGCCAGCAGCTTGGTGGTGGGAGGCACCGGGGAGCTGTTTTTT	CASSLVVGGTGELFF
TRBV29-1	TRBJ1-1	.	few	TGCAGCGTTGAAGATATGTCTGCTCGGGCCTCCAGGGTGGACACTGAAGCTTTCTTT	CSVEDMSARASRVDTEAFF
TRBV5-6	TRBJ2-7	.	.	TGTGCCAGCAGCTTGGAGAGAGCATACGAGCAGTACTTC	CASSLERAYEQYF
TRBV27	TRBJ1-4	.	.	TGTGCCAGCAGTTCGGGAGTCTCGGTAGCTAATGAAAAACTGTTTTTT	CASSSGVSVANEKLFF
TRBV10-3	TRBJ2-6	TRBD2	.	TGTGCCATCAATCCGGGGGGGTACTCTGGGGCCAACGTCCTGACTTTC	CAINPGGYSGANVLTF
TRBV5-1	TRBJ2-7	TRBD1	.	TGCGCCAGCAGCTTGGTGGGGGGACAGGGGGACGAGCAGTACTTC	CASSLVGGQGDEQYF
TRBV5-1	TRBJ2-1	TRBD2	.	TGCGCCAGCAGCCCCGGGACTAGCGATAATGAGCAGTTCTTC	CASSPGTSDNEQFF
TRBV27	TRBJ2-2	.	.	TGTGCCAGCAGTTTGGGGGGTTACACCGGGGAGCTGTTTTTT	CASSLGGYTGELFF
TRBV11-1	TRBJ2-5	TRBD1	.	TGTGCCAGCACCCGAGGGACAGAAGAGACCCAGTACTTC	CASTRGTEETQYF
TRBV7-3	TRBJ2-6	TRBD1	.	TGTGCCAGCAGCCCAGGGGGAGAGGTCAACGTCCTGACTTTC	CASSPGGEVNVLTF
TRBV28	TRBJ1-1	TRBD1	.	TGTGCCAGCAGTCTAGGACAGGGAAGGCGGATGAACACTGAAGCTTTCTTT	CASSLGQGRRMNTEAFF
TRBV18	TRBJ2-1	TRBD2	.	TGTGCCAGCTCACCAGCCCTAGCGGGGTTTGTTGAGCAGTTCTTC	CASSPALAGFVEQFF
TRBV12-3/TRBV12-4	TRBJ1-2	.	.	TGTGCCAGCCGAAGGGGGGGAGGCGGCTACACCTTC	CASRRGGGGYTF